Presented here are 26 T cell receptor beta chains from one specimen sequenced in a study of post-analysis software for immune sequencing data. The library was made from cDNA and included unique molecular identifiers. TCRdb analysed the PCR reads with MiXCR anew, one entry per CDR3 protein. Of hundreds of thousands of distinct CDR3 sequences in the sample, approximately 57% were seen once. Study-level results: Relative to controls, patients had 4 or 5 TRBV segments at higher frequency, with TRBV5-6, TRBV5-1 and TRBV20-1 among these.

Antigen specificity for these receptors is unknown. Sequenced input: blood. These receptors came from a girl between 5 and 17 years old with multiple sclerosis.

V usage is TRBV6-4 and J usage is TRBJ2-3; D remains ambiguous. The CDR3 consists of 13 residues. Germline loops: CDR1 MRHNA, CDR2 SNTAGT. V dropped 5 bases and J dropped 5 bases, with 11 bases sitting between them. The CDR3 DNA follows: TGTGCCAGCAGTTGGCGAAATGAAGATACGCAGTATTTT. As protein: CASSWRNEDTQYF.

The rearrangement joins TRBV20-1 to TRBJ2-5; 10 nucleotides line up with TRBD2. The CDR3 runs to 13 residues. Per the germline V gene, CDR1 is DFQATT and CDR2 is SNEGSKA (reference sequence). Losses at the gene ends were 5 bases for V and 2 bases for J; bases not matched to a gene: 2. CDR3 region: CSAWTSGQETQYF. In DNA form, the CDR3 reads TGCAGTGCTTGGACTAGCGGACAAGAGACCCAGTACTTC.

The CDR3 region is CSARDRSNQPQHF. In DNA, the CDR3 is TGCAGTGCTAGAGATCGGAGCAATCAGCCCCAGCATTTT. The V call is TRBV20-1, the J call TRBJ1-5; no clear D. V was trimmed by 0 bases and J by 1 base, leaving 4 bases between them. Looked up from germline, CDR1 is DFQATT and CDR2 is SNEGSKA (reference sequence). The CDR3 sequence is 13 residues long.

This clonotype was observed a few times. The V call is TRBV5-1, the J call TRBJ2-3; 7 nucleotides match TRBD2. V was clipped by 4 bases and J by 2 bases; unmatched bases: 4. This CDR3 spans 14 amino acids. The germline CDR1 and CDR2 sequences are SGHRS and YFSETQ. The CDR3 DNA reads TGCGCCAGCAGCCGGGACTACCCCACAGATACGCAGTATTTT. Amino acid sequence: CASSRDYPTDTQYF.

The chain uses TRBV7-9 and TRBJ2-6; D gene ambiguous. The CDR3 is 14 amino acids. Germline CDR1 SEHNR, CDR2 FQNEAQ (reference sequence). V was cut by 10 bases and J by 0 bases, with 10 bases left in between. CDR3 in amino acids: CATSDRSGANVLTF. The CDR3, as DNA: TGTGCCACTTCGGACCGCTCTGGGGCCAACGTCCTGACTTTC.

This clonotype was counted only a few times. This chain joins TRBV7-2 and TRBJ1-5; no definite D call. CDR3 size: 15 residues. Per the germline V gene, CDR1 is SGHTA and CDR2 is FQGNSA. The V end was cut by 4 bases, the J end by 0 bases, with 10 bases between. In DNA, the CDR3 is TGTGCCAGCAGCTCAAGGGCAAATAGCAATCAGCCCCAGCATTTT. Translation: CASSSRANSNQPQHF.

This clonotype appeared a few times. The V and J genes are TRBV7-9 and TRBJ2-7; D unclear. The length of the CDR3 is 13 residues. Trimming removed 3 bases at V and 2 bases at J, with 8 bases between. Germline V lookup: CDR1 SEHNR, CDR2 FQNEAQ (reference sequence). The CDR3 here is CASSFSVAYEQYF. The CDR3 bases are TGTGCCAGCAGCTTTTCGGTAGCCTACGAGCAGTACTTC.

Only a few counts were recorded for this clonotype. V usage is TRBV12-3 or TRBV12-4 and J usage is TRBJ1-1; TRBD1 is a possible D gene (5 bases). V was trimmed by 10 bases and J by 0 bases, leaving 15 bases between them. The CDR3 totals 14 residues. CDR3 protein: CATTKGAMNTEAFF. The CDR3, as DNA: TGTGCCACCACTAAAGGGGCCATGAACACTGAAGCTTTCTTT.

The chain employs TRBV20-1 and TRBJ1-5; D is ambiguous. V was cut by 6 bases and J by 2 bases, with 17 bases left in between. This CDR3 region has 15 residues. CDR1 is DFQATT and CDR2 is SNEGSKA in the germline V gene (reference sequence). The CDR3 nucleotides are TGCAGTGCCTCTAGGGTGGGAATGGGCAATCAGCCCCAGCATTTT. It codes for CSASRVGMGNQPQHF.

This clonotype was detected only a few times. This chain joins TRBV7-9 and TRBJ2-7, with 7 bases that match TRBD1. The germline CDR1 and CDR2 sequences are SEHNR and FQNEAQ (reference sequence). CDR3 size: 14 residues. The V and J ends lost 5 bases and 3 bases, in that order; junction bases with no gene match: 7. CDR3 region: CASSPGQYVYEQYF. The DNA for the CDR3 is TGTGCCAGCAGCCCGGGACAGTATGTCTACGAGCAGTACTTC.

The chain joins TRBV27 to TRBJ1-2, with TRBD1 matching over 9 bases. The CDR3 consists of 15 residues. Germline V gene lookup returns CDR1 MNHEY and CDR2 SMNVEV (reference sequence). The V and J ends lost 5 bases and 3 bases, in that order; junction bases with no gene match: 7. DNA of the CDR3: TGTGCCAGCAGTAGAAGAACAGGGGGCGACTATGGCTACACCTTC. Protein: CASSRRTGGDYGYTF.

This sequence joins TRBV20-1 and TRBJ2-3; TRBD1 aligns across 7 bases. The CDR3 totals 13 residues. Germline CDR1 reads DFQATT; CDR2 reads SNEGSKA (reference sequence). CDR3 nucleotide sequence: TGCAGCGCAGACAGGGTCGGCACAGATACGCAGTATTTT. It translates to CSADRVGTDTQYF.

This chain connects TRBV20-1 to TRBJ2-4, with a tentative D call TRBD2 (6 bases). The assigned J gene may be wrong: the sequence end matches TRBJ2-7 better. Germline lookup yields CDR1 DFQATT and CDR2 SNEGSKA (reference sequence). This CDR3 has 14 amino acids. CDR3 coding DNA: TGCAGTATCCCCCCCGGCGGGGCTTTTGGCGAGCAGTACTTC. This translates into CSIPPGGAFGEQYF.

This clonotype appeared once. The chain joins TRBV4-1 to TRBJ2-3; D is ambiguous. The CDR3 spans 14 residues. The V end was cut by 1 base, the J end by 4 bases, with 9 bases between. Germline CDR1 and CDR2: MGHRA and YSYEKL. The CDR3 nucleotides read TGCGCCAGCAGCCAAGCGGTAGTTCCAGATACGCAGTATTTT. Translating gives CASSQAVVPDTQYF.

The chain employs TRBV20-1 and TRBJ2-2; D perhaps matches TRBD1 (5 bases). CDR3 length: 14 amino acids. The ends were cut back, 0 bases at V and 6 bases at J, with 11 bases in the middle. Germline CDR1 reads DFQATT; CDR2 reads SNEGSKA (reference sequence). The CDR3 coding sequence is TGCAGTGCTAGAGATTCACAGGCACCCGGGGAGCTGTTTTTT. Encoded protein: CSARDSQAPGELFF.

The J gene is TRBJ2-5, the V gene TRBV5-1, with TRBD1 as a possible D gene (6 bases). The CDR3 spans 15 residues. V was cut by 0 bases and J by 2 bases, with 11 bases left in between. Per germline, CDR1 SGHRS and CDR2 YFSETQ. The CDR3 DNA is TGCGCCAGCAGCTTGGCCGGGACACGTCAAGAGACCCAGTACTTC. Translated, it gives CASSLAGTRQETQYF.

The V gene is TRBV12-5, the J gene TRBJ2-1; 9 bases are a match to TRBD1. V lost 0 bases and J lost 6; bases outside the gene matches: 6. Germline assignment: CDR1 LGHNT and CDR2 FRNRAP. There are 16 residues in the CDR3. The chain's CDR3 is CASGLVLGQGINEQFF. The DNA for the CDR3 is TGTGCTAGTGGTTTGGTACTAGGACAGGGGATCAATGAGCAGTTCTTC.

The chain links TRBV29-1 to TRBJ2-4; D might be TRBD2 (6 bases). With 5 bases removed from V and 7 bases from J, the gap between germline ends came to 18 bases. Germline lookup yields CDR1 SQVTM and CDR2 ANQGSEA. The CDR3 spans 14 residues. CDR3 protein: CSVKSGSRDNIQYF. The CDR3 DNA follows: TGCAGCGTTAAAAGCGGGTCGAGGGATAACATTCAGTACTTC. Using reference TRBV29-1 and TRBJ2-4 for the parts outside the CDR3, the full variable domain is SAVISQKPSRDICQRGTSLTIQCQVDSQVTMMFWYRQQPGQSLTLIATANQGSEATYESGFVIDKFPISRPNLTFSTLTVSNMSPEDSSIYLCSVKSGSRDNIQYFGAGTRLSVL.

The table lists this clonotype with a few counts. This chain links TRBV29-1 with TRBJ2-4; 7 bases fit TRBD1. The tail of the sequence fits TRBJ2-7 better, so the J call may be wrong. Germline CDR1 is SQVTM and CDR2 is ANQGSEA. This CDR3 has 12 amino acids. This chain's CDR3 is CSVARGFNEQYF. The CDR3 nucleotides read TGCAGCGTCGCCAGGGGGTTCAACGAGCAGTACTTC.

The chain is built from TRBV2 and TRBJ2-6; 8 nucleotides match TRBD1. Germline CDR1 reads SNHLY; CDR2 reads FYNNEI. The CDR3 is 15 amino acids. V gave up 8 bases and J gave up 4 bases; unmatched junction bases: 7. The CDR3 bases are TGTGCCAGCGTTGACAGGGGAGCCGGGGCCAACGTCCTGACTTTC. Protein: CASVDRGAGANVLTF.

The chain joins TRBV28 to TRBJ2-1; the match to TRBD2 covers 7 bases. Trimming took 3 bases from V and 5 from J; bases not matched to a gene: 16. CDR1 is MDHEN, CDR2 SYDVKM, per germline. This CDR3 is built from 18 residues. The CDR3 protein is CASSFIRLPGRGDNEQFF. The CDR3 bases are TGTGCCAGCAGTTTCATCCGCTTACCGGGACGGGGGGACAATGAGCAGTTCTTC.

The V and J genes are TRBV12-3 or TRBV12-4 and TRBJ1-2, with a weak D call TRBD1 (5 bases). V was shortened by 6 bases and J by 5 bases, with 10 bases between the two germline ends. The CDR3 is 12 amino acids. DNA of the CDR3: TGTGCCAGCAGCGAACAGGCTTATGGCTACACCTTC. Amino acid sequence: CASSEQAYGYTF.

This chain links TRBV7-9 with TRBJ2-5, with TRBD2 matching 7 bases. This CDR3 contains 16 residues. Looked up from germline, CDR1 is SEHNR and CDR2 is FQNEAQ (reference sequence). V gave up 1 base and J gave up 0 bases; unmatched junction bases: 5. CDR3 sequence: CASSLDGGDDQETQYF. CDR3 DNA: TGTGCCAGCAGCTTAGATGGGGGGGACGACCAAGAGACCCAGTACTTC.

V and J are TRBV29-1 and TRBJ2-7, with 8 bases matching TRBD2. V dropped 0 bases and J dropped 6; count of bases not matched to a gene: 16. This CDR3 is 17 amino acids long. The germline gives CDR1 SQVTM, CDR2 ANQGSEA. The CDR3 protein is CSVEEVVTGGVPGEQYF. The CDR3 nucleotides are TGCAGCGTTGAAGAGGTAGTAACGGGAGGGGTTCCGGGCGAGCAGTACTTC.

The chain has TRBV10-3 and TRBJ2-7, with a possible D match to TRBD2 (6 bases). The J call could be wrong; TRBJ2-5 is a better fit for the DNA end. CDR1 is ENHRY, CDR2 SYGVKD, per germline. The CDR3 spans 12 residues. CDR3 bases: TGTGCCATCAGAACTAGCACAGAGACCCAGTACTTC. Translating it yields CAIRTSTETQYF.

The rearrangement links TRBV20-1 to TRBJ2-1; TRBD2 matches at 13 bases. Germline V CDR1 and CDR2: DFQATT, SNEGSKA (reference sequence). Trimming cost V 7 bases and J 6 bases; bases outside gene matches: 6. The CDR3 runs 14 residues. Here the CDR3 DNA reads TGCAGTGTAACCAGACTAGCGGGAGGCAATGAGCAGTTCTTC. The encoded protein is CSVTRLAGGNEQFF.